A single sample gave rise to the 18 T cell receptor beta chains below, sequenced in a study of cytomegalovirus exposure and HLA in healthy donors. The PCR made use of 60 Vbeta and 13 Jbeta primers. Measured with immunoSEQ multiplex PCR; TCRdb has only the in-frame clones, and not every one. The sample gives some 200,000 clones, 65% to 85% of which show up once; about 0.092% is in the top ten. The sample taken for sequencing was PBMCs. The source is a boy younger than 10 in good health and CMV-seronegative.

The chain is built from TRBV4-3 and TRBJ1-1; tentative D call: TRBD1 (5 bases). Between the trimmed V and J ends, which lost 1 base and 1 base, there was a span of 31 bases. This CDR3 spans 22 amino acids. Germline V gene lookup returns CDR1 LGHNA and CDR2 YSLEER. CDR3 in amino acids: CASSQVRQGTGRRAVPNTEAFF. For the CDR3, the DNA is TGCGCCAGCAGCCAAGTCCGGCAGGGCACAGGTCGTCGCGCGGTACCGAACACTGAAGCTTTCTTT.

The CDR3 sequence: CASKEGLNTEAFF. The CDR3 DNA reads TGTGCCAGCAAAGAGGGCCTGAACACTGAAGCTTTCTTT. The V and J genes are TRBV6-1 and TRBJ1-1; D call uncertain. Germline lookup yields CDR1 MNHNS and CDR2 SASEGT. The CDR3 contains 13 residues. V was clipped by 7 bases and J by 0 bases, with 9 bases between them.

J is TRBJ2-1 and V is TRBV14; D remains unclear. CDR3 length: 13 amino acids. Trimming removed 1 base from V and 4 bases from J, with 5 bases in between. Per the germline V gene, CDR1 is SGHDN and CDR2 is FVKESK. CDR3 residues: CASSQGAYNEQFF. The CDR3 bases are TGTGCCAGCAGCCAAGGCGCTTACAATGAGCAGTTCTTC. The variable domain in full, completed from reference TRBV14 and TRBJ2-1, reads EAGVTQFPSHSVIEKGQTVTLRCDPISGHDNLYWYRRVMGKEIKFLLHFVKESKQDESGMPNNRFLAERTGGTYSTLKVQPAELEDSGVYFCASSQGAYNEQFFGPGTRLTVL.

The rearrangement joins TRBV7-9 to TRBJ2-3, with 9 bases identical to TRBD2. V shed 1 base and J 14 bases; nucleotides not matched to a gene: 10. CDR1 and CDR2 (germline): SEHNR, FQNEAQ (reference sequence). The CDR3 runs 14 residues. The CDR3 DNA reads TGTGCCAGCAGCTTAGAATCTTCCCCGGGACTAGCGTATTTT. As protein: CASSLESSPGLAYF. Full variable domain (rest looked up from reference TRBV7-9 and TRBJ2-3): DTGVSQNPRHKITKRGQNVTFRCDPISEHNRLYWYRQTLGQGPEFLTYFQNEAQLEKSRLLSDRFSAERPKGSFSTLEIQRTEQGDSAMYLCASSLESSPGLAYFGPGTRLTVL.

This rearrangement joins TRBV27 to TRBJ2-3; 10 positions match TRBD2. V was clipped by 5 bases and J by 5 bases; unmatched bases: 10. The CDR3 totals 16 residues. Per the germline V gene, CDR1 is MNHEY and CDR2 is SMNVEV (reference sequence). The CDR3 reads CASSPMSGGAKDTQYF. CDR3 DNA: TGTGCCAGCAGTCCAATGAGCGGGGGGGCGAAAGATACGCAGTATTTT.

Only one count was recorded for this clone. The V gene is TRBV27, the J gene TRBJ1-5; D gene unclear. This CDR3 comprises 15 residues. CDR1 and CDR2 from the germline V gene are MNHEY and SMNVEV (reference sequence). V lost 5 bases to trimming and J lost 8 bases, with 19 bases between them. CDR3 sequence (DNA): TGTGCCAGCAGTCCCCGGGGTGGAGGTTTGGAGCCCCAGCATTTT. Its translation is CASSPRGGGLEPQHF.

The CDR3 DNA reads as TGTGCCAGCAGTGCGATTAGGACAAACGAGCAGTACTTC. This sequence encodes CASSAIRTNEQYF. The rearrangement links TRBV27 to TRBJ2-7; D is perhaps TRBD1 (5 bases). CDR1 and CDR2 from the germline V gene are MNHEY and SMNVEV (reference sequence). CDR3 size: 13 residues. Trimming left V 5 bases short and J 5 bases short, with 13 bases between.

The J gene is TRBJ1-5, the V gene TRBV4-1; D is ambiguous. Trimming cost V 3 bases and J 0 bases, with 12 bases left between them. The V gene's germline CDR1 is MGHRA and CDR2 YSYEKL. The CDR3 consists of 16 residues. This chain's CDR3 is CASSQAGGRSNQPQHF. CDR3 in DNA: TGCGCCAGCAGCCAGGCAGGAGGGCGTAGCAATCAGCCCCAGCATTTT.

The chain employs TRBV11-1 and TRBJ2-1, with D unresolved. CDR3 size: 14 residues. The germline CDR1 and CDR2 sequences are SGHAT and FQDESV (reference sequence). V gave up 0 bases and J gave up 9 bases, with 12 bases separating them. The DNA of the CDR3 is TGTGCCAGCAGCTTAGCGCGCCGAGTTGGTGAGCAGTTCTTC. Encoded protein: CASSLARRVGEQFF. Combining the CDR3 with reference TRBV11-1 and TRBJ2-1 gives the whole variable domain EAEVAQSPRYKITEKSQAVAFWCDPISGHATLYWYRQILGQGPELLVQFQDESVVDDSQLPKDRFSAERLKGVDSTLKIQPAELGDSAMYLCASSLARRVGEQFFGPGTRLTVL.

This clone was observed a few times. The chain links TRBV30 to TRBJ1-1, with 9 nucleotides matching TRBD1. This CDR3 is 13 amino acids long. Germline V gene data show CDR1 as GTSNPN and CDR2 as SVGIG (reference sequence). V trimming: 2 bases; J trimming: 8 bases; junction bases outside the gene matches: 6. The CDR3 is CAWSPGTGPEAFF. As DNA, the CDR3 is TGTGCCTGGAGTCCTGGGACAGGGCCCGAAGCTTTCTTT.

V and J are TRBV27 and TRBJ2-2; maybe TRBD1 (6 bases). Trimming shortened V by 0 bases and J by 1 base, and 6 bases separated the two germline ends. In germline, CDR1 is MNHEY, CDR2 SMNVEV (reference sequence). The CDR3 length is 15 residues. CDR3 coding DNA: TGTGCCAGCAGTTTATCGGGACAGAACACCGGGGAGCTGTTTTTT. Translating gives CASSLSGQNTGELFF.

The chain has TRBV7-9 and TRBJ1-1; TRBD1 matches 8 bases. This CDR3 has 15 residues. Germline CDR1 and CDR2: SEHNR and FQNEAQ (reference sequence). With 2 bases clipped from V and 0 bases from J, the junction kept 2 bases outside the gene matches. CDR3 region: CASSLPGQVNTEAFF. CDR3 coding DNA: TGTGCCAGCAGCTTACCGGGACAGGTGAACACTGAAGCTTTCTTT.

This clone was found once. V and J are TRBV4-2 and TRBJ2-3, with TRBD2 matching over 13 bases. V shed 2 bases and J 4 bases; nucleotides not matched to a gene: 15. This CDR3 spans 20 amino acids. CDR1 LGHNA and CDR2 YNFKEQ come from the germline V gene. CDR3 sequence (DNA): TGTGCCAGCAGCCAACTAGGGACTAGCGGGGATCTAGGGGGGGCAGATACGCAGTATTTT. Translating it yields CASSQLGTSGDLGGADTQYF.

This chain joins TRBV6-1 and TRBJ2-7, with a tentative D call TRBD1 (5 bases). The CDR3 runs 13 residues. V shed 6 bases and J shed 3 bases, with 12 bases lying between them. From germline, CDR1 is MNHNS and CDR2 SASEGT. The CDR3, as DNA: TGTGCCAGCAGGGCCCAGACAGTCTACGAGCAGTACTTC. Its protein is CASRAQTVYEQYF.

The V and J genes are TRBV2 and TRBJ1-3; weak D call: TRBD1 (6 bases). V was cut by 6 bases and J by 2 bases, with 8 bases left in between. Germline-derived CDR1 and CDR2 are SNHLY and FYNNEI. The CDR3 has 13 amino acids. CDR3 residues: CASRSGAGNTIYF. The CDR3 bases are TGTGCCAGCAGGTCAGGGGCTGGAAACACCATATATTTT. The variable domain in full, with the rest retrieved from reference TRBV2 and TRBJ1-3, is EPEVTQTPSHQVTQMGQEVILRCVPISNHLYFYWYRQILGQKVEFLVSFYNNEISEKSEIFDDQFSVERPDGSNFTLKIRSTKLEDSAMYFCASRSGAGNTIYFGEGSWLTVV.

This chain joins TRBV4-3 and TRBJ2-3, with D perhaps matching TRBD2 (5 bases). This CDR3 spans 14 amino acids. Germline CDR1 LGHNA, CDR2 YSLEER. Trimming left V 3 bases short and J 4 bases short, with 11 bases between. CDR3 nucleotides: TGCGCCAGCAGCCACGGACTGTGGGCAGATACGCAGTATTTT. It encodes CASSHGLWADTQYF.

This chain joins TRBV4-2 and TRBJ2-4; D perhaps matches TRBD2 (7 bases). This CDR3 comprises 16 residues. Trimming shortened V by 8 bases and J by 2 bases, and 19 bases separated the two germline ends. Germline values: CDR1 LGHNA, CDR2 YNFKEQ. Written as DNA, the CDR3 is TGTGCCAGCTGTCCTCGGGGGGCGTATCCCAAAAACATTCAGTACTTC. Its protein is CASCPRGAYPKNIQYF.

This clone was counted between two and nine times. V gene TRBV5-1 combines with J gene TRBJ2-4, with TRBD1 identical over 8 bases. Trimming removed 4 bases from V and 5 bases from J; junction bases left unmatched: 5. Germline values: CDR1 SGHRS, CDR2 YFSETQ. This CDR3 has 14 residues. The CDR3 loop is CASSLRTGQNIQYF. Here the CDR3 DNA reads TGCGCCAGCAGCCTCAGGACAGGGCAAAACATTCAGTACTTC. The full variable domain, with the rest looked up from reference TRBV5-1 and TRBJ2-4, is KAGVTQTPRYLIKTRGQQVTLSCSPISGHRSVSWYQQTPGQGLQFLFEYFSETQRNKGNFPGRFSGRQFSNSRSEMNVSTLELGDSALYLCASSLRTGQNIQYFGAGTRLSVL.